These 25 T cell receptor beta chains originate from one sample sequenced in a study of cytomegalovirus exposure and HLA in healthy donors (dated by TCRdb to 2015 to 2018). Library construction relied on the immunoSEQ multiplex PCR assay. The multiplex PCR relied on a mix of 60 forward primers for TCR Vbeta segments and 13 reverse primers for TCR Jbeta segments. Drawn from immuneACCESS, this table holds only the in-frame rearrangements with V and J called that TCRdb kept. Clones are partly lost; checked studies trace under half to an unresolved V gene and leave the rest unexplained. Counted in this sample were 200,000 to 250,000 clones; approximately 70% of them appeared once. The ten top clones hold 2% to 3% of the sample. The sample comprised PBMCs. Receptors originate from a man in his forties or fifties in good health and CMV-seropositive.

The table lists this clone with a few counts. The V call is TRBV2, the J call TRBJ1-3, with a tentative D call TRBD1 (6 bases). Trimming cost V 8 bases and J 6 bases, with 14 bases left between them. The V gene's germline CDR1 is SNHLY and CDR2 FYNNEI. This CDR3 region has 13 residues. The CDR3, as DNA: TGTGCCAGCCAACCCCAGGGGCTAAACACCATATATTTT. Protein product: CASQPQGLNTIYF.

This chain links TRBV7-7 with TRBJ2-2; 9 bases are shared with TRBD1. V trimming: 5 bases; J trimming: 9 bases; junction bases outside the gene matches: 4. CDR1 is SSHAT, CDR2 FNYEAQ, per germline (reference sequence). The CDR3 contains 13 residues. The CDR3 sequence is CASSIQGARELFF. The CDR3 DNA sequence: TGTGCCAGCAGCATACAGGGGGCCCGGGAGCTGTTTTTT.

This sequence joins TRBV5-1 and TRBJ1-2; 7 nucleotides match TRBD1. The CDR3 is 14 residues long. Germline CDR1 reads SGHRS; CDR2 reads YFSETQ. V shed 1 base and J 5 bases; nucleotides not matched to a gene: 5. As DNA, the CDR3 is TGCGCCAGCAGCTTGACAGGGGCTGGTTATGGCTACACCTTC. As protein: CASSLTGAGYGYTF.

The rearrangement uses TRBV6-5 and TRBJ1-5, with D possibly being TRBD1 (5 bases). The ends were cut back, 7 bases at V and 4 bases at J, with 14 bases in the middle. In germline, CDR1 is MNHEY, CDR2 SVGAGI. This CDR3 comprises 14 residues. CDR3 in amino acids: CASMFRQQNQPQHF. The DNA of the CDR3 is TGTGCCAGCATGTTTAGACAGCAAAATCAGCCCCAGCATTTT.

For the CDR3, the DNA is TGTGCCAGCAGTGCGCGTACAGGGGGGTTGGCCAAAAACATTCAGTACTTC. Residues: CASSARTGGLAKNIQYF. J is TRBJ2-4 and V is TRBV6-1, with 8 bases fitting TRBD1. The CDR3 runs to 17 residues. V dropped 4 bases and J dropped 1; count of bases not matched to a gene: 9. Germline loops: CDR1 MNHNS, CDR2 SASEGT.

The rearrangement joins TRBV7-2 to TRBJ2-3; TRBD2 is a possible D gene (7 bases). The germline V and J ends were trimmed by 7 bases and 3 bases, with 11 bases remaining between them. CDR3 length equals 13 residues. The germline CDR1 and CDR2 sequences are SGHTA and FQGNSA. CDR3: CASNKGGTDTQYF. The DNA of the CDR3 is TGTGCCAGCAATAAGGGGGGGACAGATACGCAGTATTTT. The full variable domain, its missing parts supplied by reference TRBV7-2 and TRBJ2-3, is GAGVSQSPSNKVTEKGKDVELRCDPISGHTALYWYRQSLGQGLEFLIYFQGNSAPDKSGLPSDRFSAERTGGSVSTLTIQRTQQEDSAVYLCASNKGGTDTQYFGPGTRLTVL.

The chain employs TRBV6-6 and TRBJ1-2; D uncertain. The ends were cut back, 4 bases at V and 7 bases at J, with 16 bases in the middle. The CDR3 length is 14 residues. In germline, CDR1 is MNHNY, CDR2 SVGAGI (reference sequence). In DNA form, the CDR3 reads TGTGCCAGCAGTTTGACGGATACGACGGGTGGCTACACCTTC. Translated, it gives CASSLTDTTGGYTF.

This clone was seen a few times. The chain is built from TRBV11-2 and TRBJ1-2; D is ambiguous. Germline loops: CDR1 SGHAT, CDR2 FQNNGV. Trimming took 2 bases from V and 4 from J, leaving 14 bases between them. This CDR3 has 15 residues. The CDR3 is CASSLSRGGGYGYTF. DNA for the CDR3: TGTGCCAGCAGCTTATCGCGGGGAGGCGGCTATGGCTACACCTTC.

This rearrangement joins TRBV2 to TRBJ1-4; the D is unclear. This CDR3 spans 17 amino acids. The germline V and J ends were trimmed by 4 bases and 5 bases, with 20 bases remaining between them. CDR1 is SNHLY, CDR2 FYNNEI, per germline. The CDR3 region has the DNA TGTGCCAGCAGTGCCGCGGGCAGCTCCTCGCTCAATGAAAAACTGTTTTTT. Amino acid sequence: CASSAAGSSSLNEKLFF. Drawing the rest from reference TRBV2 and TRBJ1-4, the complete variable domain is EPEVTQTPSHQVTQMGQEVILRCVPISNHLYFYWYRQILGQKVEFLVSFYNNEISEKSEIFDDQFSVERPDGSNFTLKIRSTKLEDSAMYFCASSAAGSSSLNEKLFFGSGTQLSVL.

This clone turned up a few times. The V gene is TRBV5-6, the J gene TRBJ2-7, with a weak D call TRBD1 (6 bases). The CDR3 loop spans 12 amino acids. V was pared by 4 bases and J by 4 bases, with 9 bases between. Germline-derived CDR1 and CDR2 are SGHDT and YYEEEE. CDR3 amino acids: CASSLTGYEQYF. CDR3 nucleotides: TGTGCCAGCAGCCTGACAGGTTACGAGCAGTACTTC.

This chain connects TRBV2 to TRBJ1-4; D might be TRBD1 (6 bases). The CDR3 has 13 residues. Germline values: CDR1 SNHLY, CDR2 FYNNEI. With 6 bases removed from V and 4 bases from J, the gap between germline ends came to 9 bases. The CDR3 spells CASRQGLNEKLFF. DNA for the CDR3: TGTGCCAGCAGACAGGGTCTTAATGAAAAACTGTTTTTT.

This chain links TRBV5-5 with TRBJ2-5, with D unclear. This CDR3 is built from 14 residues. The V gene lost 2 bases and the J gene lost 2 bases, with 10 bases spanning the gap. Germline lookup yields CDR1 SGHKS and CDR2 YYEKEE (reference sequence). This chain's CDR3 is CASSFWAAQETQYF. For the CDR3, the DNA is TGTGCCAGCAGCTTCTGGGCAGCTCAAGAGACCCAGTACTTC.

This clone showed up just a few times. V usage is TRBV7-9 and J usage is TRBJ2-1; D perhaps matches TRBD1 (5 bases). Trimming cost V 1 base and J 4 bases, with 8 bases left between them. This CDR3 region has 14 residues. In germline, CDR1 is SEHNR, CDR2 FQNEAQ (reference sequence). CDR3 sequence reads: CASSLGRVYNEQFF. For the CDR3, the DNA is TGTGCCAGCAGCTTAGGCAGGGTGTACAATGAGCAGTTCTTC.

The V call is TRBV6-5, the J call TRBJ1-1, with 7 bases aligning to TRBD1. CDR3 size: 15 residues. The ends lost 8 bases at V and 4 bases at J; junction bases unmatched: 13. CDR1 is MNHEY, CDR2 SVGAGI, per germline. The DNA of the CDR3 is TGTGCCAGCGAGGGGATGCACAGGGGCGGCACTGAAGCTTTCTTT. This gives the protein CASEGMHRGGTEAFF.

The V and J genes are TRBV5-1 and TRBJ1-1; weak D call: TRBD1 (6 bases). Between the trimmed V and J ends, which lost 3 bases and 0 bases, there was a span of 9 bases. The length of the CDR3 is 14 residues. CDR1 SGHRS and CDR2 YFSETQ come from the germline V gene. The DNA for the CDR3 is TGCGCCAGCAGCTCGACAGGCCTGAACACTGAAGCTTTCTTT. Protein product: CASSSTGLNTEAFF.

The chain carries TRBV5-1 and TRBJ2-6; D not resolved. Per germline, CDR1 SGHRS and CDR2 YFSETQ. The V end lost 4 bases, the J end lost 4 bases, and 12 bases lay between the germline ends. This CDR3 has 15 residues. The CDR3 DNA sequence: TGCGCCAGCAGCGTACTGCCGCCCGGGGCCAACGTCCTGACTTTC. Amino acid sequence: CASSVLPPGANVLTF. The whole variable domain, remainder taken from reference TRBV5-1 and TRBJ2-6, is KAGVTQTPRYLIKTRGQQVTLSCSPISGHRSVSWYQQTPGQGLQFLFEYFSETQRNKGNFPGRFSGRQFSNSRSEMNVSTLELGDSALYLCASSVLPPGANVLTFGAGSRLTVL.

This clone was detected only a few times. The chain couples TRBV23-1 to TRBJ2-3; no clear D. TRBV23-1 is reported as an ORF; its role is uncertain. The CDR3 has 14 residues. V was trimmed by 6 bases and J by 2 bases, leaving 12 bases between them. DNA for the CDR3: TGCGCCAGCAGCCTCGTCCCCTACACAGATACGCAGTATTTT. As protein: CASSLVPYTDTQYF.

The CDR3 DNA reads as TGTGCCAGCAGCCCTGGGACAGCCCTTAGCACAGATACGCAGTATTTT. It yields the protein CASSPGTALSTDTQYF. The chain employs TRBV5-4 and TRBJ2-3; TRBD1 matches at 7 bases. The CDR3 runs to 16 residues. Germline lookup yields CDR1 SGHNT and CDR2 YYREEE (reference sequence). With 4 bases clipped from V and 0 bases from J, the junction kept 8 bases outside the gene matches.

V is TRBV6-1 and J is TRBJ2-1, with D possibly TRBD1 on 5 matching bases. Germline CDR1 and CDR2: MNHNS and SASEGT. V dropped 1 base and J dropped 9 bases, with 13 bases sitting between them. The CDR3 is 14 residues long. The CDR3 nucleotides are TGTGCCAGCAGTGAAGAAATAGGGGTTACTGAGCAGTTCTTC. It yields the protein CASSEEIGVTEQFF.

The chain has TRBV2 and TRBJ2-7, with 7 positions matching TRBD1. Trimming at V came to 6 bases and at J to 0 bases, leaving 5 bases not matched to a gene. Germline loops: CDR1 SNHLY, CDR2 FYNNEI. CDR3 length: 14 residues. Here the CDR3 reads CASSLTGNSYEQYF. In DNA form, the CDR3 reads TGTGCCAGCAGCTTGACAGGGAACTCCTACGAGCAGTACTTC.

This clone was observed a handful of times. This chain uses TRBV6-1 with TRBJ1-1; TRBD1 matches at 8 bases. From germline, CDR1 is MNHNS and CDR2 SASEGT. V lost 6 bases and J lost 8; bases outside the gene matches: 8. The CDR3 spans 13 residues. The CDR3 coding sequence is TGTGCCAGCAGATCGACAGGGGAAGAAGAAGCTTTCTTT. This gives the protein CASRSTGEEEAFF.

The V gene is TRBV2, the J gene TRBJ2-7; unclear D gene. V lost 6 bases and J lost 11, with 14 bases in between. Looked up from germline, CDR1 is SNHLY and CDR2 is FYNNEI. This CDR3 contains 11 residues. CDR3 protein: CASRETPSKYF. DNA of the CDR3: TGTGCCAGCAGGGAAACCCCGTCTAAGTACTTC. The whole variable domain, remainder taken from reference TRBV2 and TRBJ2-7, is EPEVTQTPSHQVTQMGQEVILRCVPISNHLYFYWYRQILGQKVEFLVSFYNNEISEKSEIFDDQFSVERPDGSNFTLKIRSTKLEDSAMYFCASRETPSKYFGPGTRLTVT.

This rearrangement joins TRBV6-5 to TRBJ1-2; D possibly corresponds to TRBD1 (6 bases). Germline CDR1 reads MNHEY; CDR2 reads SVGAGI. This CDR3 contains 13 residues. V was clipped by 7 bases and J by 8 bases, with 17 bases between them. CDR3 sequence: CASTARGGRGYTF. Here the CDR3 DNA reads TGTGCCAGCACCGCCCGGGGGGGCCGGGGCTACACCTTC.

In regard to this clone: One junction end disagrees with the germline gene, perhaps due to a read error. The rearrangement links TRBV10-3 to TRBJ1-4; the match to TRBD1 covers 9 bases. Per germline, CDR1 ENHRY and CDR2 SYGVKD. The CDR3 is 15 amino acids. Here the CDR3 reads CAVSERTGVAEKLFF. CDR3 in DNA: TGTGCCGTCAGTGAAAGGACAGGGGTGGCTGAAAAACTGTTTTTT.

This clone was counted only a few times. The gene calls are TRBV2 and TRBJ2-3; the match to TRBD1 covers 8 bases. Germline assignment: CDR1 SNHLY and CDR2 FYNNEI. This CDR3 has 17 amino acids. Trimming at V came to 5 bases and at J to 1 base, leaving 11 bases not matched to a gene. CDR3 DNA sequence: TGTGCCAGCAGTTCCCCGGACAGGGAATCTGGCACAGATACGCAGTATTTT. Translation gives CASSSPDRESGTDTQYF.